One sample yielded the 4 T cell receptor beta chains listed below, sequenced in a study of shared clonotypes between healthy human individuals. Sequenced by immunoSEQ multiplex PCR; TCRdb stores in-frame clones only, minus some. The repertoire holds 400,000 to 500,000 clones, with 65% to 80% as singletons. Material for sequencing was PBMCs. These TCRs come from a woman between 35 and 50 years old in good health. Some clones in this sample may be carry-over from other donors' samples.

The rearrangement joins TRBV5-1 to TRBJ2-3; 12 bases are a match to TRBD2. J was trimmed by 2 bases and V by 4 bases; bases with no gene match: 5. The CDR3 loop spans 16 amino acids. Germline V gene sequence: CDR1 SGHRS, CDR2 YFSETQ. As DNA, the CDR3 is TGCGCCAGCAGCCCCGGACTAGCGGGACCCACAGATACGCAGTATTTT. Its protein is CASSPGLAGPTDTQYF.

This sequence joins TRBV5-1 and TRBJ2-6, with TRBD1 identical over 9 bases. The CDR3 is 18 residues long. V dropped 0 bases and J dropped 0; count of bases not matched to a gene: 4. CDR1 SGHRS and CDR2 YFSETQ come from the germline V gene. The CDR3 loop is CASSLGDRVFSGANVLTF. CDR3 sequence (DNA): TGCGCCAGCAGCTTGGGGGACAGGGTCTTCTCTGGGGCCAACGTCCTGACTTTC.

The chain joins TRBV28 to TRBJ2-6; 8 nucleotides align to TRBD1. The CDR3 sequence is 16 residues long. J lost 3 bases, V lost 2 bases, and 3 bases had no gene match. Germline CDR1 MDHEN, CDR2 SYDVKM. The CDR3: CASSLTTGDGANVLTF. CDR3 bases: TGTGCCAGCAGTTTAACGACAGGGGATGGGGCCAACGTCCTGACTTTC.

This clone was recorded many times. The chain carries TRBV4-2 and TRBJ2-7; 8 bases map to TRBD1. Germline V gene sequence: CDR1 LGHNA, CDR2 YNFKEQ. V was pared by 4 bases and J by 3 bases, with 5 bases of the junction left unmatched. The length of the CDR3 is 14 residues. The CDR3 protein is CASSLRQGHYEQYF. CDR3 DNA: TGTGCCAGCAGCCTCCGACAGGGGCACTACGAGCAGTACTTC.